This note documents a single TCR beta chain sequence. This specimen belongs to a study of blood T cell repertoires in COVID-19. Study information: The United States, Italy and Spain provided the acute and convalescent COVID-19 samples. PBMCs, B-cell-depleted T cells, or T cells provided the cDNA or gDNA that made up the material.

Germline V CDR1 and CDR2: LNHDA, SQIVND (reference sequence). Deletions cut 3 bases from V and 5 bases from J, with 13 bases between. The CDR3 has 14 amino acids. Per the original data handling: Quantification of nucleated cells was approximated via reference gene primer amplification. Clones were read by immunoSEQ multiplex PCR, and TCRdb kept only the in-frame ones, dropping some. V and J calls and clone size are copied from that table; D and trimming were computed from the DNA. This table has tens of thousands of clones, approximately 88% appearing once. Sequencing was performed on peripheral blood. This receptor was obtained from a woman in her 50s with acute or convalescent COVID-19. J is TRBJ2-5 and V is TRBV19; tentatively, D is TRBD2 (5 bases). The CDR3 loop is CASSIAGYGETQYF. CDR3 nucleotide sequence: TGTGCCAGTAGTATCGCGGGTTACGGGGAGACCCAGTACTTC.